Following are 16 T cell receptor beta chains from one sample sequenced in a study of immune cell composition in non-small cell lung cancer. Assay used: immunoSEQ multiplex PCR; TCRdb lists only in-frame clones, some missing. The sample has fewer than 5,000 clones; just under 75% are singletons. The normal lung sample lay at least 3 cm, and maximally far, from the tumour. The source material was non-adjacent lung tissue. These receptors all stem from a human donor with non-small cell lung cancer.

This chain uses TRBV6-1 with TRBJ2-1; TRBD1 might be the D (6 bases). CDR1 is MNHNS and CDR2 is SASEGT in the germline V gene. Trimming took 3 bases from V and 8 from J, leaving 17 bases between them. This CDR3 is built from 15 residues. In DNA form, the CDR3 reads TGTGCCAGCAGTGAGGACCCCAGGGGTTTCGATGAGCAGTTCTTC. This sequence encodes CASSEDPRGFDEQFF.

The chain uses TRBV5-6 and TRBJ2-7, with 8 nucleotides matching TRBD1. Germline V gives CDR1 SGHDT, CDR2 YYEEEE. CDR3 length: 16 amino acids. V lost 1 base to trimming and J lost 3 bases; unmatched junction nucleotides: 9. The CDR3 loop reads CASSLPPGQADYEQYF. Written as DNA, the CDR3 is TGTGCCAGCAGCTTGCCACCGGGACAGGCGGACTACGAGCAGTACTTC.

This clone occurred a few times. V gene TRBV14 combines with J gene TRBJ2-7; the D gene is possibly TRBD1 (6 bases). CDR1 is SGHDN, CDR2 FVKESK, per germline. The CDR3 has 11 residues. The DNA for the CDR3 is TGTGCGGGGGCATCCTCCTACGAGCAGTACTTC. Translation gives CAGASSYEQYF.

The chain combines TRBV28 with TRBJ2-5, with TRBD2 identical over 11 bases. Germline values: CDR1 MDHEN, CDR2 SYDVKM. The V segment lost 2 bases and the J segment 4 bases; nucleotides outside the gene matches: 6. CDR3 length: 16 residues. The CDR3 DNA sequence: TGTGCCAGCAGTTTAGGGCTAGCGGGAGGAGGAGAGACCCAGTACTTC. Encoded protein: CASSLGLAGGGETQYF. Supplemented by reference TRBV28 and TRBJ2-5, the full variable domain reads DVKVTQSSRYLVKRTGEKVFLECVQDMDHENMFWYRQDPGLGLRLIYFSYDVKMKEKGDIPEGYSVSREKKERFSLILESASTNQTSMYLCASSLGLAGGGETQYFGPGTRLLVL.

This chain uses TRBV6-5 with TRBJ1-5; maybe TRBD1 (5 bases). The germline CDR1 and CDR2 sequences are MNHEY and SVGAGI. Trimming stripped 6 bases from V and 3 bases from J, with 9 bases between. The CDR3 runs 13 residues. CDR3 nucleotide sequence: TGTGCCAGCAGACCGACAGTCAATCAGCCCCAGCATTTT. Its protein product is CASRPTVNQPQHF.

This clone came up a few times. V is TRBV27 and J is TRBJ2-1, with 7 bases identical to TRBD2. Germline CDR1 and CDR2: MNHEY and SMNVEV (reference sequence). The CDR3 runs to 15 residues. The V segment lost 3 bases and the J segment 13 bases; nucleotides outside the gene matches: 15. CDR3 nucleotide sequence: TGTGCCAGCAGTTTTGGGGGGGGATTAAGAACTAGTCAGTTCTTC. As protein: CASSFGGGLRTSQFF.

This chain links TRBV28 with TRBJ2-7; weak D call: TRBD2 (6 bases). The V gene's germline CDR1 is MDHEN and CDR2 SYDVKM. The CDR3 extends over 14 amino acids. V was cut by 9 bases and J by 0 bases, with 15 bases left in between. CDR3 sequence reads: CASFPAGHSYEQYF. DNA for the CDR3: TGTGCCAGTTTCCCAGCGGGTCACTCCTACGAGCAGTACTTC.

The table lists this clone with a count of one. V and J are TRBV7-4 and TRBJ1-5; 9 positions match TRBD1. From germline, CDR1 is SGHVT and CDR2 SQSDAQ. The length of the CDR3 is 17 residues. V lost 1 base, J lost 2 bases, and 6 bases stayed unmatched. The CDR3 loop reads CASSLDDRGKGNQPQHF. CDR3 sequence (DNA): TGTGCCAGCAGCTTAGACGACAGGGGGAAGGGCAATCAGCCCCAGCATTTT.

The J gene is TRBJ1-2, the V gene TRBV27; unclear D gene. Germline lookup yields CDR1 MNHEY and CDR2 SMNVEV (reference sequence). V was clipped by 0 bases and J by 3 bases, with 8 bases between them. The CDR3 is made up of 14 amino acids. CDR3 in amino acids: CASSLSRQDYGYTF. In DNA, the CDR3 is TGTGCCAGCAGTTTATCTCGTCAGGACTATGGCTACACCTTC.

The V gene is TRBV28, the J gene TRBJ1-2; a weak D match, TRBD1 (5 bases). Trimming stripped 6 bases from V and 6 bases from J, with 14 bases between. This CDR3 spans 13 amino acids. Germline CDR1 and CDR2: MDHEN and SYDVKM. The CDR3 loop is CASRLAGKDGYTF. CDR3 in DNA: TGTGCCAGCAGGCTGGCAGGGAAGGATGGCTACACCTTC.

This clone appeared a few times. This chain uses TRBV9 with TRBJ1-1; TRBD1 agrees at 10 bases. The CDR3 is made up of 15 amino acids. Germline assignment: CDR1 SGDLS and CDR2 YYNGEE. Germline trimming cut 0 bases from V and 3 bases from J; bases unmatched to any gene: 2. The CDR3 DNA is TGTGCCAGCAGCGTAGGGGGACAGGGGTACACTGAAGCTTTCTTT. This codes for CASSVGGQGYTEAFF.

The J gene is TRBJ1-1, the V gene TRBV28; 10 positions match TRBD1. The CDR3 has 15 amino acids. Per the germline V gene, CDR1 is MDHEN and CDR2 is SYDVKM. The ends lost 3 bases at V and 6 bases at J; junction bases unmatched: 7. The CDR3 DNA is TGTGCCAGCAGTTTGTGGGACAGGGGAAGGGCTGAAGCTTTCTTT. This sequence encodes CASSLWDRGRAEAFF.

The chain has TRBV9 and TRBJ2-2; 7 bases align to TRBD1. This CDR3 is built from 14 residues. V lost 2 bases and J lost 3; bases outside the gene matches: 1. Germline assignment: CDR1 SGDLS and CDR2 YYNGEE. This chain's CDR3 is CASSVTGDTGELFF. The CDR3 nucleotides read TGTGCCAGCAGCGTTACAGGGGACACCGGGGAGCTGTTTTTT.

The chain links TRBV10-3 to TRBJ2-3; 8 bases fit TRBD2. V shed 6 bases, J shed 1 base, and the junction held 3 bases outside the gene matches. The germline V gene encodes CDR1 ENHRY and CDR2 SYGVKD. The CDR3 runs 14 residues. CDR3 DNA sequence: TGTGCCATCAGGGGACTAGTGGGCACAGATACGCAGTATTTT. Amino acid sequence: CAIRGLVGTDTQYF.

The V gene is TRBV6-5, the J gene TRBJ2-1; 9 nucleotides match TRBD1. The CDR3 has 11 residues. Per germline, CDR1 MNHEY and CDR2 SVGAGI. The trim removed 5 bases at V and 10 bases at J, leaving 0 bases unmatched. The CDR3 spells CASSDRGEQFF. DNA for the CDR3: TGTGCCAGCAGTGACAGGGGGGAGCAGTTCTTC.

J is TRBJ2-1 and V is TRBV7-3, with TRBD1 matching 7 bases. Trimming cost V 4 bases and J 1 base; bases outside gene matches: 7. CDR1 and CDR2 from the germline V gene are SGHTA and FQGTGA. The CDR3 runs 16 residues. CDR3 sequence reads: CASSSQGEGSYNEQFF. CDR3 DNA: TGTGCCAGCAGCTCCCAGGGGGAAGGGTCCTACAATGAGCAGTTCTTC. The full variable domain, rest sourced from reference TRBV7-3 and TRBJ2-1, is GAGVSQTPSNKVTEKGKYVELRCDPISGHTALYWYRQSLGQGPEFLIYFQGTGAADDSGLPNDRFFAVRPEGSVSTLKIQRTERGDSAVYLCASSSQGEGSYNEQFFGPGTRLTVL.